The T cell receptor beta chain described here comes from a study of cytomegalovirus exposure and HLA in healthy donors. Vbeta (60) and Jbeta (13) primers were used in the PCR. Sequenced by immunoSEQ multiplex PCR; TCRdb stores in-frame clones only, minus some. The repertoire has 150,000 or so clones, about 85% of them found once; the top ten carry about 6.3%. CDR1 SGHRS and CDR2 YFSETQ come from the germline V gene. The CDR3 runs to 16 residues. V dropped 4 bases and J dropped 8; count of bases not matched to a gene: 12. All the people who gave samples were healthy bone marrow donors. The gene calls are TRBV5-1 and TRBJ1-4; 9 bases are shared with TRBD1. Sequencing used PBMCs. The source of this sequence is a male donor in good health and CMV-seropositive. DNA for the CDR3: TGCGCCAGCAGCCCGGGACAGGGTGGGAGTAAAGAAAAACTGTTTTTT. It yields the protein CASSPGQGGSKEKLFF.